A selection of T cell receptor beta chains follows, all from one sample in a study of response to subunit inactivated influenza vaccine. One entry per CDR3 protein results from TCRdb running MiXCR on the RT-PCR reads. The data contain about 540,000 distinct CDR3 sequences, under 30% of them singletons. These same data were also listed under a study on T cells expressing NK-cell markers.

This specimen was CD4+ T cells sorted from PBMCs, taken about 13 days after vaccination. These receptors came from a man between 50 and 59 years old who received an inactivated influenza vaccine. Each CDR3 is given with its conserved first and last residue. The D gene is left open where the match is weak. Rows give clone size only sometimes, using once, few, many, or a class for an expanded clone.

D gene: .; J gene: TRBJ2-5; V gene: TRBV5-1; clone size: few; CDR3 protein: CASSLSPWRETQYF; CDR3 DNA: TGCGCCAGCAGCTTGTCTCCTTGGAGGGAGACCCAGTACTTC
D gene: TRBD1; J gene: TRBJ1-5; V gene: TRBV20-1; clone size: .; CDR3 protein: CSARVGTGTDHPQHF; CDR3 DNA: TGCAGTGCTAGAGTAGGGACAGGGACCGATCATCCCCAGCATTTT
D gene: TRBD2; J gene: TRBJ2-1; V gene: TRBV7-8; clone size: few; CDR3 protein: CASSRVGLAGELPYNEQFF; CDR3 DNA: TGTGCCAGCAGCCGGGTGGGACTAGCGGGAGAATTACCCTACAATGAGCAGTTCTTC
D gene: TRBD2; J gene: TRBJ2-2; V gene: TRBV2; clone size: few; CDR3 protein: CASRASGGTGELFF; CDR3 DNA: TGTGCCAGCCGGGCTAGCGGGGGAACCGGGGAGCTGTTTTTT
D gene: .; J gene: TRBJ1-5; V gene: TRBV5-6; clone size: .; CDR3 protein: CASSLYRISNQPQHF; CDR3 DNA: TGTGCCAGCAGCTTGTACCGTATTAGCAATCAGCCCCAGCATTTT
D gene: .; J gene: TRBJ1-5; V gene: TRBV4-3; clone size: many; CDR3 protein: CASSQDRAVSNQPQHF; CDR3 DNA: TGCGCCAGCAGCCAAGATCGGGCAGTTAGCAATCAGCCCCAGCATTTT
D gene: .; J gene: TRBJ2-7; V gene: TRBV10-3; clone size: few; CDR3 protein: CAISEPKGPDADEQYF; CDR3 DNA: TGTGCCATCAGTGAGCCTAAGGGACCCGACGCAGACGAGCAGTACTTC
D gene: .; J gene: TRBJ2-1; V gene: TRBV7-6; clone size: .; CDR3 protein: CASSLRGRAGNEQFF; CDR3 DNA: TGTGCCAGCAGCTTAAGGGGCAGGGCTGGGAATGAGCAGTTCTTC
D gene: TRBD1; J gene: TRBJ1-1; V gene: TRBV12-3/TRBV12-4; clone size: .; CDR3 protein: CASSDAGTANTEAFF; CDR3 DNA: TGTGCCAGCAGTGATGCCGGGACAGCGAACACTGAAGCTTTCTTT
D gene: .; J gene: TRBJ1-3; V gene: TRBV25-1; clone size: many; CDR3 protein: CASSEWGDSGNTIYF; CDR3 DNA: TGTGCCAGCAGTGAATGGGGTGACTCTGGAAACACCATATATTTT
D gene: .; J gene: TRBJ2-3; V gene: TRBV11-3; clone size: .; CDR3 protein: CASSSLFTDTQYF; CDR3 DNA: TGTGCCAGCAGTTCACTATTCACAGATACGCAGTATTTT
D gene: TRBD1; J gene: TRBJ1-6; V gene: TRBV5-1; clone size: .; CDR3 protein: CASSLRTGLGSPLHF; CDR3 DNA: TGCGCCAGCAGCTTAAGGACAGGTCTTGGGTCACCCCTCCACTTT
D gene: TRBD1; J gene: TRBJ2-2; V gene: TRBV12-3/TRBV12-4; clone size: few; CDR3 protein: CASGRDRVPGELFF; CDR3 DNA: TGTGCCAGCGGGCGGGACAGGGTGCCCGGGGAGCTGTTTTTT
D gene: TRBD1; J gene: TRBJ2-2; V gene: TRBV5-1; clone size: .; CDR3 protein: CASSDAGGANTGELFF; CDR3 DNA: TGCGCCAGCAGCGACGCAGGGGGCGCGAACACCGGGGAGCTGTTTTTT
D gene: .; J gene: TRBJ2-3; V gene: TRBV5-1; clone size: .; CDR3 protein: CASSLYADTQYF; CDR3 DNA: TGCGCCAGCAGCTTGTATGCAGATACGCAGTATTTT
D gene: .; J gene: TRBJ1-5; V gene: TRBV20-1; clone size: .; CDR3 protein: CSARDRSNQPQHF; CDR3 DNA: TGCAGTGCTAGGGACCGTAGCAATCAGCCCCAGCATTTT
D gene: TRBD2; J gene: TRBJ2-2; V gene: TRBV6-1; clone size: .; CDR3 protein: CASILGAGVPGELFF; CDR3 DNA: TGTGCCAGCATATTAGGAGCGGGAGTCCCCGGGGAGCTGTTTTTT
D gene: .; J gene: TRBJ1-5; V gene: TRBV24-1; clone size: few; CDR3 protein: CATSDLGDAPQHF; CDR3 DNA: TGTGCCACCAGTGATTTAGGAGACGCGCCCCAGCATTTT
D gene: .; J gene: TRBJ1-2; V gene: TRBV20-1; clone size: .; CDR3 protein: CSARLTFGGGNYGYTF; CDR3 DNA: TGCAGTGCTAGGTTAACCTTTGGCGGAGGAAACTATGGCTACACCTTC
D gene: .; J gene: TRBJ2-2; V gene: TRBV11-2; clone size: .; CDR3 protein: CASRLPGKNTGELFF; CDR3 DNA: TGTGCCAGCCGTTTACCGGGGAAGAACACCGGGGAGCTGTTTTTT
D gene: .; J gene: TRBJ1-5; V gene: TRBV4-1; clone size: few; CDR3 protein: CASSQVYSSNQPQHF; CDR3 DNA: TGCGCCAGCAGCCAAGTATACAGTAGCAATCAGCCCCAGCATTTT
D gene: TRBD1; J gene: TRBJ1-2; V gene: TRBV6-5; clone size: few; CDR3 protein: CASSYSDRGRGYTF; CDR3 DNA: TGTGCCAGCAGTTACTCGGACAGGGGGAGAGGCTACACCTTC
D gene: TRBD1; J gene: TRBJ2-1; V gene: TRBV5-1; clone size: .; CDR3 protein: CASSSSLPGQYNEQFF; CDR3 DNA: TGCGCCAGCAGCTCTTCTCTTCCGGGACAGTACAATGAGCAGTTCTTC
D gene: .; J gene: TRBJ1-1; V gene: TRBV19; clone size: .; CDR3 protein: CASSIDREAFF; CDR3 DNA: TGTGCCAGTAGTATCGACAGGGAAGCTTTCTTT
D gene: TRBD2; J gene: TRBJ2-3; V gene: TRBV12-3/TRBV12-4; clone size: once; CDR3 protein: CASSFRVSLAGGQTLDTQYF; CDR3 DNA: TGTGCCAGCAGTTTTAGGGTATCCCTAGCGGGGGGCCAAACCTTAGATACGCAGTATTTT
D gene: TRBD1; J gene: TRBJ2-7; V gene: TRBV2; clone size: .; CDR3 protein: CASSAGTGTHEQYF; CDR3 DNA: TGTGCCAGCAGCGCCGGGACAGGTACCCACGAGCAGTACTTC
D gene: .; J gene: TRBJ1-1; V gene: TRBV10-3; clone size: few; CDR3 protein: CAIRDRMNTEAFF; CDR3 DNA: TGTGCCATCAGGGACAGAATGAACACTGAAGCTTTCTTT
D gene: TRBD2; J gene: TRBJ2-1; V gene: TRBV9; clone size: .; CDR3 protein: CASSLTSGGGYEQFF; CDR3 DNA: TGTGCCAGCAGCCTTACTAGCGGGGGGGGATATGAGCAGTTCTTC
D gene: .; J gene: TRBJ1-4; V gene: TRBV5-1; clone size: .; CDR3 protein: CASSDFGGTNEKLFF; CDR3 DNA: TGCGCCAGCAGCGATTTTGGGGGAACTAATGAAAAACTGTTTTTT
D gene: TRBD1; J gene: TRBJ2-7; V gene: TRBV10-3; clone size: .; CDR3 protein: CAISITDRGRSYEQYF; CDR3 DNA: TGTGCCATCAGTATAACGGACAGGGGCCGATCCTACGAGCAGTACTTC
D gene: .; J gene: TRBJ2-3; V gene: TRBV18; clone size: .; CDR3 protein: CASSPLEQGLTDTQYF; CDR3 DNA: TGTGCCAGCTCACCACTCGAACAGGGACTCACAGATACGCAGTATTTT
D gene: .; J gene: TRBJ2-7; V gene: TRBV29-1; clone size: few; CDR3 protein: CSVEGQGNEQYF; CDR3 DNA: TGCAGCGTTGAAGGGCAGGGCAACGAGCAGTACTTC
D gene: .; J gene: TRBJ1-2; V gene: TRBV29-1; clone size: few; CDR3 protein: CSVRGSGYTF; CDR3 DNA: TGCAGCGTTCGGGGTAGTGGCTACACCTTC
D gene: .; J gene: TRBJ2-2; V gene: TRBV18; clone size: .; CDR3 protein: CASTGTIRSTGELFF; CDR3 DNA: TGTGCCAGCACAGGGACAATCCGGAGCACCGGGGAGCTGTTTTTT
D gene: TRBD2; J gene: TRBJ2-5; V gene: TRBV20-1; clone size: .; CDR3 protein: CSATAAGEYQETQYF; CDR3 DNA: TGCAGTGCTACGGCAGCGGGGGAGTACCAAGAGACCCAGTACTTC
D gene: TRBD1; J gene: TRBJ2-7; V gene: TRBV12-3/TRBV12-4; clone size: few; CDR3 protein: CASSPTGQGAPIEQYF; CDR3 DNA: TGTGCCAGCAGCCCGACCGGACAGGGGGCGCCGATCGAGCAGTACTTC
D gene: .; J gene: TRBJ2-1; V gene: TRBV6-1; clone size: few; CDR3 protein: CASWGGSTHEQFF; CDR3 DNA: TGTGCCAGCTGGGGGGGCAGTACGCATGAGCAGTTCTTC
D gene: .; J gene: TRBJ2-7; V gene: TRBV7-2; clone size: .; CDR3 protein: CASSPYDEQYF; CDR3 DNA: TGTGCCAGCAGCCCTTACGACGAGCAGTACTTC
D gene: .; J gene: TRBJ2-1; V gene: TRBV9; clone size: .; CDR3 protein: CASSVDRGAEDEQFF; CDR3 DNA: TGTGCCAGCAGCGTAGATAGGGGGGCGGAAGATGAGCAGTTCTTC
D gene: TRBD1; J gene: TRBJ2-3; V gene: TRBV5-1; clone size: few; CDR3 protein: CASSWTGADGTDTQYF; CDR3 DNA: TGCGCCAGCAGCTGGACAGGAGCCGATGGCACAGATACGCAGTATTTT
D gene: .; J gene: TRBJ2-7; V gene: TRBV19; clone size: .; CDR3 protein: CASSEGNSYEQYF; CDR3 DNA: TGTGCCAGTAGCGAGGGCAACTCCTACGAGCAGTACTTC
D gene: TRBD2; J gene: TRBJ2-7; V gene: TRBV12-3/TRBV12-4; clone size: .; CDR3 protein: CASSPSGGARYEQYF; CDR3 DNA: TGTGCCAGCAGTCCAAGCGGGGGGGCCCGTTACGAGCAGTACTTC
D gene: .; J gene: TRBJ2-2; V gene: TRBV15; clone size: .; CDR3 protein: CATSRGLGSRGDTGELFF; CDR3 DNA: TGTGCCACCAGCAGAGGCCTAGGGTCAAGGGGTGACACCGGGGAGCTGTTTTTT
D gene: .; J gene: TRBJ2-7; V gene: TRBV4-3; clone size: .; CDR3 protein: CASSQVLGGMGYEQYF; CDR3 DNA: TGCGCCAGCAGCCAAGTTTTAGGGGGAATGGGCTACGAGCAGTACTTC
D gene: .; J gene: TRBJ2-2; V gene: TRBV7-2; clone size: many; CDR3 protein: CASSQYTGELFF; CDR3 DNA: TGTGCCAGCAGCCAATACACCGGGGAGCTGTTTTTT
D gene: .; J gene: TRBJ1-5; V gene: TRBV12-3/TRBV12-4; clone size: .; CDR3 protein: CASSRRAGQPQHF; CDR3 DNA: TGTGCCAGCAGTCGCAGGGCCGGGCAGCCCCAGCATTTT
D gene: .; J gene: TRBJ2-5; V gene: TRBV15; clone size: .; CDR3 protein: CATSREVAETQYF; CDR3 DNA: TGTGCCACCAGCAGAGAAGTGGCAGAGACCCAGTACTTC
D gene: .; J gene: TRBJ2-3; V gene: TRBV9; clone size: .; CDR3 protein: CASSATINTDTQYF; CDR3 DNA: TGTGCCAGCAGCGCCACGATAAACACAGATACGCAGTATTTT